This T cell receptor beta chain derives from a study of PD-L1 blockade in urothelial cancer. General study results and limits: A pretreatment blood TCR clonality that fell below the median predicted better progression-free and overall survival.

Remarks on this clone: Its antigen is still unknown.

With 1 base removed from V and 7 bases from J, the gap between germline ends came to 14 bases. The CDR3 runs to 15 residues. CDR1 is SGHVS and CDR2 is FNYEAQ in the germline V gene. Repertoires were generated with immunoSEQ multiplex PCR, while TCRdb's copy carries only in-frame clones and drops some. The top ten hold about 2.9% of the sample, which has 35,000 to 50,000 clones, 70% to 85% seen once. The source was PBMCs, collected around atezolizumab (anti-PD-L1) treatment. The chain recombines TRBV7-6 with TRBJ2-1; tentatively, D is TRBD2 (6 bases). This receptor was identified in a man aged 65 to 79 with urothelial cancer. CDR3 sequence (DNA): TGTGCCAGCAGCTTAGTGACTAGTCCGGGGAATGAGCAGTTCTTC. This gives the protein CASSLVTSPGNEQFF. The whole variable domain, filled in from reference TRBV7-6 and TRBJ2-1, reads GAGVSQSPRYKVTKRGQDVALRCDPISGHVSLYWYRQALGQGPEFLTYFNYEAQQDKSGLPNDRFSAERPEGSISTLTIQRTEQRDSAMYRCASSLVTSPGNEQFFGPGTRLTVL.